This T cell receptor (beta chain) was sequenced in a study of glioma-infiltrating T cells after dendritic cell vaccination. The CDR3 spans 13 residues. Looked up from germline, CDR1 is SGHRS and CDR2 is YFSETQ. V was clipped by 6 bases and J by 1 base, with 10 bases between them. Data came from immunoSEQ multiplex PCR; TCRdb stores just in-frame clones and leaves some out. Among tens of thousands of clones listed, roughly four fifths were seen once. The chain is built from TRBV5-1 and TRBJ1-2; D is possibly TRBD1 (6 bases). This clonotype originated in a human donor with glioblastoma. The starting material was blood, obtained before dendritic cell vaccination. This CDR3 is CASTGGSNYGYTF. CDR3 sequence (DNA): TGCGCCAGCACTGGGGGCAGTAACTATGGCTACACCTTC.